A selection of T cell receptor beta chains follows, all from one sample in a study of CD8 T cells in ankylosing spondylitis. TCRdb reprocessed the 5' RACE reads with MiXCR, giving one entry per CDR3 protein. Among 500,000 to 650,000 distinct CDR3 sequences listed, about 5.7% were seen once. The sample taken for sequencing was blood, either unsorted or a sorted T cell fraction (not recorded which). These TCRs come from a male donor with ankylosing spondylitis. Each CDR3 is given with its conserved first and last residue. The D gene is left open where the match is weak.

V	J	D	CDR3
TRBV29-1	TRBJ1-2	NA	CSVGMALGSYTF
TRBV24-1	TRBJ2-1	TRBD2	CATGTSGSYEQFF
TRBV2	TRBJ2-1	NA	CASSEVPYNEQFF
TRBV29-1	TRBJ2-3	TRBD1	CSVPRRTGSDTQYF
TRBV27	TRBJ1-6	NA	CASSFGAAHSPLHF
TRBV6-1	TRBJ1-5	NA	CASGLEQPQHF
TRBV11-3	TRBJ2-3	NA	CASSLGGSSYTDTQYF
TRBV12-3/TRBV12-4	TRBJ2-7	TRBD1	CASSPTDRAPYEQYF
TRBV20-1	TRBJ2-3	NA	CSALDSFASTDTQYF
TRBV6-5	TRBJ1-3	TRBD1	CASSNGQGSSGNTIYF
TRBV20-1	TRBJ1-2	NA	CSAHNYGYTF
TRBV5-1	TRBJ1-2	NA	CASSLAAGNLYGYTF
TRBV27	TRBJ2-7	TRBD1	CASGGQGLWDEQYF
TRBV4-3	TRBJ1-2	NA	CASSSTGGTYGYTF
TRBV6-1	TRBJ2-7	NA	CASSQDDTHVPNEQYF
TRBV5-1	TRBJ2-1	NA	CASSFLDNEQFF
TRBV5-6	TRBJ2-7	TRBD1	CASSPGTGTASYEQYF
TRBV7-2	TRBJ1-3	NA	CASSPANRNTIYF
TRBV7-3	TRBJ2-3	NA	CASSSQASGRASTDTQYF
TRBV6-5	TRBJ1-6	NA	CASSTRQLSSYNSPLHF
TRBV24-1	TRBJ2-1	NA	CATRSQGYNEQFF
TRBV7-9	TRBJ1-5	NA	CASSISGQQPQHF
TRBV27	TRBJ1-2	NA	CASSSQPLYGYTF
TRBV15	TRBJ2-3	TRBD1	CATSRDGTAFTDTQYF
TRBV10-1	TRBJ2-1	NA	CASTVNEQFF
TRBV18	TRBJ2-7	NA	CASSPARDRFEQYF
TRBV6-5	TRBJ1-3	NA	CASSYFPPNTIYF